These 5 T cell receptor beta chains were all obtained from the same sample, sequenced in a study of blood T cell repertoires in COVID-19. TCRdb's table, derived via immunoSEQ multiplex PCR, lists solely in-frame clones and lacks some. This table holds approximately 300,000 clones, 85% to 90% found once. The sequencing input was PBMCs or T cells enriched from blood (not recorded which). These receptors came from a woman aged 18-30 years with acute COVID-19.

The chain couples TRBV30 to TRBJ1-2; D is ambiguous. CDR3 length: 11 residues. Germline V gene data show CDR1 as GTSNPN and CDR2 as SVGIG (reference sequence). Trimming pared 4 bases from V and 4 bases from J, leaving 7 bases between. The CDR3 nucleotides are TGTGCCTGGAATACGGGCTATGGCTACACCTTC. Encoded protein: CAWNTGYGYTF.

This chain uses TRBV5-1 with TRBJ1-6; D is unresolved. The CDR3 length is 17 residues. CDR1 is SGHRS and CDR2 is YFSETQ in the germline V gene. The germline V and J ends were trimmed by 7 bases and 0 bases, with 17 bases remaining between them. The CDR3 nucleotides are TGCGCCAGCTCTGTCGCAGCTCCTAGCTCCTATAATTCACCCCTCCACTTT. Its protein product is CASSVAAPSSYNSPLHF.

V usage is TRBV2 and J usage is TRBJ1-2; 10 nucleotides agree with TRBD1. The CDR3 runs 17 residues. The germline gives CDR1 SNHLY, CDR2 FYNNEI. The V gene end was trimmed by 3 bases and the J gene end by 4 bases; junction bases not matched to a gene: 11. CDR3 residues: CASSEWTGGPFGYGYTF. The CDR3 nucleotides read TGTGCCAGCAGTGAGTGGACAGGGGGGCCCTTTGGCTATGGCTACACCTTC.

The V and J genes are TRBV7-8 and TRBJ2-7; 7 nucleotides match TRBD2. The CDR3 length is 14 residues. Trimming at V came to 5 bases and at J to 2 bases, leaving 6 bases not matched to a gene. The germline CDR1 and CDR2 sequences are SGHVS and FQNEAQ. CDR3 residues: CASSITSDPYEQYF. CDR3 DNA sequence: TGTGCCAGCAGCATTACTAGCGACCCCTACGAGCAGTACTTC.

In DNA form, the CDR3 reads TGTGCCAGCAGACAGGCCAAGATCTCTCACCGGCCCCAGCATTTT. Translation: CASRQAKISHRPQHF. The chain combines TRBV19 with TRBJ1-5, with D possibly being TRBD1 (6 bases). The germline V gene encodes CDR1 LNHDA and CDR2 SQIVND (reference sequence). V was cut by 9 bases and J by 9 bases, with 24 bases left in between. This CDR3 comprises 15 residues.